Shown below are 8 T cell receptor beta chains from a single sample sequenced in a study of identical twins. TCRdb processed the 5' RACE reads anew with MiXCR; each CDR3 protein has one entry. The sample has about 240,000 distinct CDR3 sequences; over 9.5% are singletons. Sequencing used memory T cells sorted from blood. The receptor set was obtained from a man between 50 and 59 years old in good health.

This clonotype was detected many times. The rearrangement uses TRBV20-1 and TRBJ2-7; no definite D call. Trimming removed 0 bases at V and 2 bases at J, with 5 bases between. The CDR3 spans 12 residues. Germline loops: CDR1 DFQATT, CDR2 SNEGSKA (reference sequence). The CDR3 loop reads CSARDGAYEQYF. The CDR3 DNA is TGCAGTGCTAGAGATGGGGCCTACGAGCAGTACTTC.

The chain recombines TRBV6-2 or TRBV6-3 with TRBJ2-1, with 10 bases that match TRBD2. The CDR3 is made up of 17 amino acids. Germline lookup yields CDR1 MNHEY and CDR2 SVGEGT. The junction had 9 bases not matched to a gene; V was cut back by 4 bases and J by 3 bases. The CDR3 reads CASSSGLAVGYYNEQFF. The CDR3 nucleotides are TGTGCCAGCAGTTCAGGACTAGCGGTTGGTTACTACAATGAGCAGTTCTTC.

The sample holds a few counts of this clonotype. V and J are TRBV4-1 and TRBJ2-1; maybe TRBD2 (5 bases). V lost 6 bases and J lost 5, with 11 bases in between. There are 13 residues in the CDR3. In germline, CDR1 is MGHRA, CDR2 YSYEKL. This chain's CDR3 is CASSREGNNEQFF. The CDR3 DNA reads as TGCGCCAGCAGTCGAGAGGGAAACAATGAGCAGTTCTTC.

The chain recombines TRBV14 with TRBJ2-2; TRBD1 aligns across 12 bases. The ends lost 5 bases at V and 4 bases at J; junction bases unmatched: 5. Germline assignment: CDR1 SGHDN and CDR2 FVKESK. CDR3 length equals 16 residues. In nucleotides, the CDR3 is TGTGCCAGCAGCTCGGGGACAGGGGGCGTCACCGGGGAGCTGTTTTTT. Residues: CASSSGTGGVTGELFF.

The table lists this clonotype with many counts. The chain is built from TRBV28 and TRBJ2-7; possibly TRBD1 or TRBD2 for D (5 bases each). Trimming removed 6 bases from V and 5 bases from J, with 17 bases in between. CDR1 and CDR2 (germline): MDHEN, SYDVKM. CDR3 length: 14 amino acids. The CDR3 sequence is CASRIDRGINEQYF. CDR3 coding DNA: TGTGCCAGCAGGATAGACAGAGGGATCAACGAGCAGTACTTC.

This chain joins TRBV7-6 and TRBJ1-3, with D uncertain. Germline loops: CDR1 SGHVS, CDR2 FNYEAQ. This CDR3 region has 16 residues. Trimming removed 4 bases at V and 0 bases at J, with 13 bases between. The CDR3 DNA sequence: TGTGCCAGCAGCTCCCGCACGGTGAGCTCTGGAAACACCATATATTTT. Translated: CASSSRTVSSGNTIYF.

This clonotype has more than one count but fewer than ten. The chain joins TRBV11-2 to TRBJ2-5, with D possibly being TRBD2 (6 bases). This CDR3 is built from 13 residues. CDR1 and CDR2 (germline): SGHAT, FQNNGV. V was shortened by 5 bases and J by 3 bases, with 10 bases between the two germline ends. CDR3 nucleotide sequence: TGTGCCAGCAGCCGACTAGTAAAAGAGACCCAGTACTTC. Encoded protein: CASSRLVKETQYF.

As regards this clonotype: This CDR3 fails to terminate in the conserved phenylalanine or tryptophan, so it likely reflects a read error. The chain carries TRBV5-1 and TRBJ2-1, with TRBD1 matching over 12 bases. The CDR3 is 17 residues long. Germline V gives CDR1 SGHRS, CDR2 YFSETQ. J gave up 1 base and V 3 bases, and 5 bases lay outside the gene matches. In DNA, the CDR3 is TGCGCCAGCAGCTGGGACAGGGGGCCGACTTCCTACAATGAGCAGTTCTCC. It specifies CASSWDRGPTSYNEQFS.